This is a list of T cell receptor beta chains from one sample in a study of blood T cells in healthy people across ages. TCRdb reprocessed the 5' RACE reads with MiXCR, giving one entry per CDR3 protein. The sample has about 930,000 distinct CDR3 sequences; approximately 32% are singletons. These data are also associated with another study on T cells of mothers and their children.

What was sequenced was blood. The receptor set was obtained from a middle-aged woman in good health. Each CDR3 is given with its conserved first and last residue. The D gene is left open where the match is weak. Expanded clones get a size class; other rows say once, few or many, or leave the size out.

>TRBV24-1|few|TRBJ2-3|TRBD2
TGTGCCACCAGTGATTTAGGGACTAGCGGGGGGGCAGATACGCAGTATTTT
CATSDLGTSGGADTQYF
>TRBV28|.|TRBJ1-2|TRBD1
TGTGCCAGCAGAGATCCTCAGGGGGCGGGGTATGGCTACACCTTC
CASRDPQGAGYGYTF
>TRBV5-1|.|TRBJ2-7|.
TGCGCCAGCAGCACCCTCGGTAGCTCCTACGAGCAGTACTTC
CASSTLGSSYEQYF
>TRBV7-9|many|TRBJ1-2|.
TGTGCCAGCAGCTTAGACGCAGGGAACTATGGCTACACCTTC
CASSLDAGNYGYTF
>TRBV4-3|few|TRBJ1-1|.
TGCGCCAGCAGCCAGGAGACAGCGAACACTGAAGCTTTCTTT
CASSQETANTEAFF
>TRBV12-3/TRBV12-4|few|TRBJ1-5|.
TGTGCCAGCAGCCTCGACAGGTCCGATCAGCCCCAGCATTTT
CASSLDRSDQPQHF
>TRBV7-2|.|TRBJ1-5|.
TGTGCCGGCAGCTTAGGAGGACAGTCAAATCAGCCCCAGCATTTT
CAGSLGGQSNQPQHF
>TRBV29-1|many|TRBJ2-3|.
TGCAGCGTTGCCCCAGGACAGTCTACAGATACGCAGTATTTT
CSVAPGQSTDTQYF
>TRBV7-8|many|TRBJ2-7|.
TGTGCCAGTCTGAGCTGGAGCTCCTACGAGCAGTACTTC
CASLSWSSYEQYF
>TRBV12-3/TRBV12-4|.|TRBJ2-7|.
TGTGCCAGTGGCTCCTTTCACGAGCAGTACTTC
CASGSFHEQYF
>TRBV7-3|few|TRBJ1-1|.
TGTGCCAGCAGGGGAGGATCTGACACTGAAGCTTTCTTT
CASRGGSDTEAFF
>TRBV30|few|TRBJ1-1|.
TGTGCCTGGAGTTTCATCCCGAACACTGAAGCTTTCTTT
CAWSFIPNTEAFF
>TRBV2|few|TRBJ2-7|TRBD1
TGTGCCAGCATGGTACAGGGGCGGTCCTACAATGAGCAGTACTTC
CASMVQGRSYNEQYF
>TRBV20-1|many|TRBJ1-5|.
TGCAGTGCTAGAGATCGACACTGGGATCAGCCCCAGCATTTT
CSARDRHWDQPQHF
>TRBV12-3/TRBV12-4|.|TRBJ1-5|.
TGTGCCAGCAGTCCACTCCGGGGTAGCGGGACGGCAAATCAGCCCCAGCATTTT
CASSPLRGSGTANQPQHF
>TRBV20-1|few|TRBJ2-7|TRBD2
TGCAGTGCTAGTAAGCGGGGGCCCTCCTACGAGCAGTACTTC
CSASKRGPSYEQYF
>TRBV12-3/TRBV12-4|.|TRBJ2-7|.
TGTGCCAGCAGCGGAGCTGCGGCCTACGAGCAGTACTTC
CASSGAAAYEQYF